What follows are 9 T cell receptor beta chains derived from one specimen sequenced in a study of T cell responses to AZD1222 COVID-19 vaccine. Method: immunoSEQ multiplex PCR; TCRdb's copy keeps in-frame clones and lacks some. The top ten clones hold about 1.5% of a sample with 150,000 or so clones, 90% to 95% of them seen once. The sequences come from peripheral blood, collected on day 0 of AZD1222 vaccination. These receptors all come from an adult in good health.

The gene calls are TRBV28 and TRBJ2-5; D is undetermined. The CDR3 has 16 residues. Germline CDR1 MDHEN, CDR2 SYDVKM. Trimming removed 5 bases from V and 4 bases from J, with 20 bases in between. The CDR3 here is CASSIQAVPRAETQYF. DNA for the CDR3: TGTGCCAGCAGTATCCAGGCCGTCCCCCGGGCAGAGACCCAGTACTTC. Variable domain in full (rest from reference TRBV28 and TRBJ2-5): DVKVTQSSRYLVKRTGEKVFLECVQDMDHENMFWYRQDPGLGLRLIYFSYDVKMKEKGDIPEGYSVSREKKERFSLILESASTNQTSMYLCASSIQAVPRAETQYFGPGTRLLVL.

The V call is TRBV28, the J call TRBJ1-3; tentative D call: TRBD1 (5 bases). This CDR3 comprises 19 residues. V lost 3 bases, J lost 2 bases, and 23 bases lay in between. Germline V gives CDR1 MDHEN, CDR2 SYDVKM. This chain's CDR3 is CASSFRGRDTDSPGNTIYF. Written as DNA, the CDR3 is TGTGCCAGCAGTTTTCGGGGGAGAGACACCGACTCCCCTGGAAACACCATATATTTT.

The chain joins TRBV4-2 to TRBJ1-2, with D possibly matching TRBD1 (6 bases). Germline-derived CDR1 and CDR2 are LGHNA and YNFKEQ. The CDR3 contains 14 residues. Trimming removed 3 bases from V and 4 bases from J, with 12 bases in between. As DNA, the CDR3 is TGTGCCAGCAGCCAGTTGGACAGTCGCTATGGCTACACCTTC. This translates into CASSQLDSRYGYTF.

The gene calls are TRBV23-1 and TRBJ2-7; D is ambiguous. TRBV23-1 is treated as an ORF (open reading frame) with a function not yet certain. The CDR3 length is 10 residues. V gave up 1 base and J gave up 5 bases, with 0 bases separating them. CDR3 amino acids: CASSQYEQYF. In DNA, the CDR3 is TGCGCCAGCAGTCAATACGAGCAGTACTTC.

The V call is TRBV6-6, the J call TRBJ2-7; the D gene is possibly TRBD1 (5 bases). This CDR3 comprises 13 residues. Trimming shortened V by 5 bases and J by 1 base, and 9 bases separated the two germline ends. Germline V CDR1 and CDR2: MNHNY, SVGAGI (reference sequence). CDR3 sequence reads: CASSPTVSYEQYF. In DNA form, the CDR3 reads TGTGCCAGCAGTCCGACAGTATCCTACGAGCAGTACTTC.

The rearrangement uses TRBV7-8 and TRBJ2-5, with 7 positions matching TRBD1. The junction had 7 bases not matched to a gene; V was cut back by 2 bases and J by 7 bases. The germline gives CDR1 SGHVS, CDR2 FQNEAQ. The CDR3 runs to 14 residues. CDR3 coding DNA: TGTGCCAGCAGCTTACGGCCAGAGGGGGCGACCCAGTACTTC. Protein sequence: CASSLRPEGATQYF.

The rearrangement uses TRBV10-1 and TRBJ2-1; perhaps TRBD2 as D (6 bases). Per the germline V gene, CDR1 is WNHNN and CDR2 is SYGVQD (reference sequence). CDR3 length equals 19 residues. With 3 bases removed from V and 0 bases from J, the gap between germline ends came to 21 bases. This CDR3 is CASSDPIAEIQSSYNEQFF. CDR3 coding DNA: TGCGCCAGCAGTGATCCAATAGCGGAAATTCAGAGCTCCTACAATGAGCAGTTCTTC.

The CDR3, as DNA: TGTGCCAGCAGCTCCGACAGGGGGTGGAATGAGCAGTTCTTC. Protein: CASSSDRGWNEQFF. The genes are TRBV7-2 and TRBJ2-1; 9 bases are a match to TRBD1. This CDR3 region has 14 residues. The trim removed 4 bases at V and 7 bases at J, leaving 5 bases unmatched. Germline V lookup: CDR1 SGHTA, CDR2 FQGNSA.

The rearrangement links TRBV18 to TRBJ1-2, with D uncertain. This CDR3 spans 16 amino acids. In germline, CDR1 is KGHSH, CDR2 LQKENI. V dropped 3 bases and J dropped 1 base, with 15 bases sitting between them. CDR3 sequence (DNA): TGTGCCAGCTCACCCCTTCTCGAGCCCCTTAACTATGGCTACACCTTC. This codes for CASSPLLEPLNYGYTF.